The entry below describes one T cell receptor (beta chain). Its specificity is not known. Clones were read by immunoSEQ multiplex PCR, and TCRdb kept only the in-frame ones, dropping some. The sample holds around 6,400 clones, about 90% seen once. This sample stems from a study of immune cell composition in non-small cell lung cancer. Study-level findings and limits: Tumour TCR-beta clonality was not significantly tied to smoking pack-years.

CDR1 and CDR2 (germline): SNHLY, FYNNEI. The V end was cut by 2 bases, the J end by 4 bases, with 6 bases between. This CDR3 is built from 13 residues. Normal lung sampling was at least 3 cm from the tumour, as distant as possible. The V gene is TRBV2, the J gene TRBJ2-1; D is unclear. The source material was non-adjacent lung tissue. The TCR comes from a human donor with non-small cell lung cancer. CDR3 bases: TGTGCCAGCAGTGAACGGAGTTACAATGAGCAGTTCTTC. This translates into CASSERSYNEQFF. Full variable domain (missing parts from reference TRBV2 and TRBJ2-1): EPEVTQTPSHQVTQMGQEVILRCVPISNHLYFYWYRQILGQKVEFLVSFYNNEISEKSEIFDDQFSVERPDGSNFTLKIRSTKLEDSAMYFCASSERSYNEQFFGPGTRLTVL.